Below, 2 T cell receptor beta chains from the same sample are listed, as sequenced in a study of blood T cells in healthy people across ages. Alongside a J-beta primer mix, a sample-barcoded 5' primer served in a second PCR lasting roughly 7 to 12 cycles. TCRdb itself ran the 5' RACE reads through MiXCR, one entry per CDR3 protein. The sample comprises about 1,500,000 distinct CDR3 sequences, about 30% of which are singletons, and less than 9.5% rests with the top ten. Material: blood. The source is a woman in her 30s in good health.

CDR3 nucleotides: TGTGCCAGCAGGCCAAACTTGGGAAACATTCAGTACTTC. As protein: CASRPNLGNIQYF. V is TRBV7-2 and J is TRBJ2-4; D gene uncertain. Germline loops: CDR1 SGHTA, CDR2 FQGNSA. Trimming pared 6 bases from V and 6 bases from J, leaving 12 bases between. CDR3 length equals 13 residues.

The rearrangement uses TRBV7-9 and TRBJ2-1; 8 bases are shared with TRBD1. This CDR3 has 13 residues. Per the germline V gene, CDR1 is SEHNR and CDR2 is FQNEAQ (reference sequence). With 4 bases clipped from V and 7 bases from J, the junction kept 3 bases outside the gene matches. The chain's CDR3 is CASSSTGVNEQFF. The CDR3 bases are TGTGCCAGCAGCTCGACAGGGGTGAATGAGCAGTTCTTC.